This T cell receptor (beta chain) came from a study of human T cells and chemical hapten exposure. On the study more broadly: Sensitization involved placing 2% DPC onto a 2 cm by 2 cm region of upper inner arm skin. Affected patients, primarily female, had alopecia areata, totalis or universalis.

Time point defined: patch test 1, 2 weeks after DPC sensitization. Treatment: therapeutic diphenylcyclopropenone sensitization with weekly scalp DPC. Suited to DPC and affected by alopecia, the donors ranged from 18 to 70 years old. TCRdb itself ran the RACE reads through MiXCR, one entry per CDR3 protein. The top ten hold around 3.6% of the sample, which has approximately 100,000 distinct CDR3 sequences, roughly 11% seen once. V lost 7 bases to trimming and J lost 0 bases, with 16 bases between them. The CDR3 contains 15 residues. This clonotype was picked up many times. Source: whole blood, taken in connection with sensitization to the hapten diphenylcyclopropenone (DPC). The clonotype originates from a woman aged 40 to 55 with alopecia areata. Some clones in this sample may be carry-over from other donors' samples. The rearrangement uses TRBV12-3 or TRBV12-4 and TRBJ2-7, with D maybe TRBD1 (7 bases). The CDR3 here is CASTLGGTVSYEQYF. As DNA, the CDR3 is TGTGCCAGCACCCTAGGGGGGACAGTCTCCTACGAGCAGTACTTC.